Following are 24 T cell receptor beta chains from one sample sequenced in a study of shared clonotypes between healthy human individuals. CD45RO-negative, CCR7-positively selected cells formed the naive CD8 fraction, excluding terminally differentiated effector memory CD45RA+ cells. The data were produced by immunoSEQ multiplex PCR, yet TCRdb's version contains in-frame clones alone and is incomplete. Among approximately 840,000 clones listed, 95% to 97% were seen once. The specimen was naive CD8+ T cells sorted from blood. All receptors come from a young man in good health.

V gene TRBV7-9 combines with J gene TRBJ1-1; possibly TRBD1 for D (5 bases). The CDR3 runs to 15 residues. Looked up from germline, CDR1 is SEHNR and CDR2 is FQNEAQ (reference sequence). V was clipped by 6 bases and J by 4 bases, with 18 bases between them. The CDR3 coding sequence is TGTGCCAGCAGATCCTTGGGGGAAAAGGGCACTGAAGCTTTCTTT. It translates to CASRSLGEKGTEAFF.

The V and J genes are TRBV27 and TRBJ2-7; 9 nucleotides agree with TRBD2. This CDR3 contains 17 residues. Losses at the gene ends were 5 bases for V and 2 bases for J; bases not matched to a gene: 13. Germline CDR1 is MNHEY and CDR2 is SMNVEV (reference sequence). CDR3: CASSHLREGFSTYEQYF. CDR3 nucleotide sequence: TGTGCCAGCAGTCACTTGCGGGAGGGCTTTTCGACCTACGAGCAGTACTTC.

The rearrangement uses TRBV30 and TRBJ2-7, with 7 positions matching TRBD1. This CDR3 has 16 amino acids. The J segment lost 4 bases and the V segment lost 3 bases, leaving 15 bases of the junction unmatched. The V gene's germline CDR1 is GTSNPN and CDR2 SVGIG (reference sequence). The CDR3 here is CAWRDLRDSLTYEQYF. The CDR3 DNA sequence: TGTGCCTGGAGAGATCTCCGGGACAGCTTAACTTACGAGCAGTACTTC.

The chain uses TRBV13 and TRBJ1-1; 7 bases map to TRBD1. This CDR3 comprises 15 residues. The junction had 6 bases not matched to a gene; V was cut back by 5 bases and J by 0 bases. Germline CDR1 reads PRHDT; CDR2 reads FYEKMQ (reference sequence). The CDR3, as DNA: TGTGCCAGCAGCCGAACGGGACAGATGAACACTGAAGCTTTCTTT. Protein: CASSRTGQMNTEAFF.

On this clone: The junction departs from the called germline gene at one end, perhaps through a read error. CDR3 nucleotide sequence: TGTGCCAGCAACTTAAGGCGGGGTGCCTACGAGCAGTACTTC. Its protein is CASNLRRGAYEQYF. The rearrangement joins TRBV7-2 to TRBJ2-7, with a possible D match to TRBD2 (6 bases). The CDR3 extends over 14 amino acids. Germline V gene data show CDR1 as SGHTA and CDR2 as FQGNSA. The full variable domain, rest sourced from reference TRBV7-2 and TRBJ2-7, is GAGVSQSPSNKVTEKGKDVELRCDPISGHTALYWYRQSLGQGLEFLIYFQGNSAPDKSGLPSDRFSAERTGGSVSTLTIQRTQQEDSAVYLCASNLRRGAYEQYFGPGTRLTVT.

As concerns this clone: Within the sample, other DNA sequences also encode this same CDR3. This chain links TRBV7-9 with TRBJ2-7; a weak D match, TRBD1 (6 bases). CDR1 is SEHNR, CDR2 FQNEAQ, per germline (reference sequence). The V end lost 1 base, the J end lost 2 bases, and 9 bases lay between the germline ends. The CDR3 runs 14 residues. CDR3 in DNA: TGTGCCAGCAGCTTAGAGACAGGACCCTACGAGCAGTACTTC. This codes for CASSLETGPYEQYF.

The J gene is TRBJ2-6, the V gene TRBV28; no clear D gene. In germline, CDR1 is MDHEN, CDR2 SYDVKM. The CDR3 runs to 17 residues. With 4 bases removed from V and 2 bases from J, the gap between germline ends came to 15 bases. DNA of the CDR3: TGTGCCAGCAGTTACACGCTTCAGGTTCCTGGGGCCAACGTCCTGACTTTC. Its protein product is CASSYTLQVPGANVLTF. The full variable domain, with the rest looked up from reference TRBV28 and TRBJ2-6, is DVKVTQSSRYLVKRTGEKVFLECVQDMDHENMFWYRQDPGLGLRLIYFSYDVKMKEKGDIPEGYSVSREKKERFSLILESASTNQTSMYLCASSYTLQVPGANVLTFGAGSRLTVL.

In DNA form, the CDR3 reads TGTGCCAGCAGTCCCACCACGACAGGGATGATCTACGAGCAGTACTTC. This sequence encodes CASSPTTTGMIYEQYF. This rearrangement joins TRBV27 to TRBJ2-7; TRBD1 agrees at 7 bases. The V gene's germline CDR1 is MNHEY and CDR2 SMNVEV (reference sequence). Trimming removed 5 bases from V and 3 bases from J; junction bases left unmatched: 13. The CDR3 is made up of 16 amino acids.

This chain links TRBV18 with TRBJ2-7; maybe TRBD1 (6 bases). CDR1 KGHSH and CDR2 LQKENI come from the germline V gene. This CDR3 region has 14 residues. V lost 2 bases and J 5 bases, leaving 13 bases between the germline ends. The CDR3 nucleotides are TGTGCCAGCTCACCATCCGACAGGACGAACGAGCAGTACTTC. It codes for CASSPSDRTNEQYF.

The chain carries TRBV9 and TRBJ2-1; 9 bases are shared with TRBD2. This CDR3 comprises 16 residues. Trimming removed 3 bases from V and 3 bases from J; junction bases left unmatched: 7. Per germline, CDR1 SGDLS and CDR2 YYNGEE. DNA for the CDR3: TGTGCCAGCAGCGCGAGACTAGCGGTTAGCTACAATGAGCAGTTCTTC. Protein: CASSARLAVSYNEQFF.

The rearrangement joins TRBV5-1 to TRBJ2-6; perhaps TRBD1 as D (5 bases). In germline, CDR1 is SGHRS, CDR2 YFSETQ. The CDR3 sequence is 17 residues long. With 1 base removed from V and 0 bases from J, the gap between germline ends came to 11 bases. The CDR3 region is CASSLKGVSSGANVLTF. The DNA of the CDR3 is TGCGCCAGCAGCTTGAAAGGGGTCTCCTCTGGGGCCAACGTCCTGACTTTC.

This chain uses TRBV29-1 with TRBJ2-7, with D tentatively TRBD1 (5 bases). Trimming left V 1 base short and J 3 bases short, with 19 bases between. CDR3 length: 16 residues. Germline V lookup: CDR1 SQVTM, CDR2 ANQGSEA. The DNA for the CDR3 is TGCAGCGTTGAAGGGGCAGGGTCTTCATCTGGCTACGAGCAGTACTTC. Translation: CSVEGAGSSSGYEQYF.

This chain uses TRBV19 with TRBJ1-5; D might be TRBD1 (6 bases). The germline V gene has CDR1 LNHDA and CDR2 SQIVND (reference sequence). The germline V and J ends were trimmed by 5 bases and 4 bases, with 15 bases remaining between them. The CDR3 loop spans 15 amino acids. This CDR3 is CASSVWTEINQPQHF. The CDR3 DNA follows: TGTGCCAGTAGTGTCTGGACAGAGATAAATCAGCCCCAGCATTTT.

This clone was observed once. The chain couples TRBV29-1 to TRBJ2-7; D is unclear. The CDR3 has 15 residues. CDR1 is SQVTM, CDR2 ANQGSEA, per germline. V was cut by 5 bases and J by 1 base, with 18 bases left in between. The CDR3 DNA follows: TGCAGCGTTCCCCCCCGGGCGAGATTATCCTACGAGCAGTACTTC. Translating gives CSVPPRARLSYEQYF.

V usage is TRBV7-9 and J usage is TRBJ2-3; maybe TRBD2 (5 bases). This CDR3 has 13 amino acids. Germline V lookup: CDR1 SEHNR, CDR2 FQNEAQ (reference sequence). V gave up 8 bases and J gave up 0 bases, with 9 bases separating them. The CDR3 loop reads CASERGSTDTQYF. For the CDR3, the DNA is TGTGCCAGCGAACGGGGTAGCACAGATACGCAGTATTTT.

This sequence joins TRBV28 and TRBJ2-6, with D hard to call. CDR3 length: 13 residues. Looked up from germline, CDR1 is MDHEN and CDR2 is SYDVKM. The ends were cut back, 5 bases at V and 5 bases at J, with 7 bases in the middle. CDR3 nucleotide sequence: TGTGCCAGCAGTACTTCCCGGGCCAACGTCCTGACTTTC. It encodes CASSTSRANVLTF.

The V call is TRBV9, the J call TRBJ2-5, with D tentatively TRBD1 or TRBD2 (6 bases each). This CDR3 has 13 amino acids. Germline V gives CDR1 SGDLS, CDR2 YYNGEE. V was shortened by 7 bases and J by 3 bases, with 13 bases between the two germline ends. DNA for the CDR3: TGTGCCAGCCGGGGGCCCGGGGAAGAGACCCAGTACTTC. Protein: CASRGPGEETQYF. Full variable domain (outside the CDR3, taken from reference TRBV9 and TRBJ2-5): DSGVTQTPKHLITATGQRVTLRCSPRSGDLSVYWYQQSLDQGLQFLIQYYNGEERAKGNILERFSAQQFPDLHSELNLSSLELGDSALYFCASRGPGEETQYFGPGTRLLVL.

The chain joins TRBV29-1 to TRBJ2-2; D is undetermined. V was pared by 0 bases and J by 6 bases, with 2 bases between. This CDR3 spans 11 amino acids. Per germline, CDR1 SQVTM and CDR2 ANQGSEA. The CDR3 protein is CSVEEPGELFF. For the CDR3, the DNA is TGCAGCGTTGAAGAGCCCGGGGAGCTGTTTTTT.

The gene calls are TRBV7-9 and TRBJ1-1; D is unresolved. CDR1 SEHNR and CDR2 FQNEAQ come from the germline V gene (reference sequence). V was shortened by 6 bases and J by 1 base, with 21 bases between the two germline ends. This CDR3 contains 17 residues. CDR3 sequence (DNA): TGTGCCAGCAGACCTCAGGCCCTTGCCCCTACGAACACTGAAGCTTTCTTT. This encodes CASRPQALAPTNTEAFF.

The J gene is TRBJ2-3, the V gene TRBV2; TRBD2 aligns across 7 bases. Germline trimming cut 2 bases from V and 0 bases from J; bases unmatched to any gene: 5. The CDR3 loop spans 16 amino acids. Germline CDR1 SNHLY, CDR2 FYNNEI. The CDR3 DNA sequence: TGTGCCAGCAGTGAATACCGAGCGGGAAGCACAGATACGCAGTATTTT. Its protein is CASSEYRAGSTDTQYF.

This chain joins TRBV7-6 and TRBJ2-3; D might be TRBD2 (6 bases). Deletions cut 5 bases from V and 3 bases from J, with 18 bases between. Germline-derived CDR1 and CDR2 are SGHVS and FNYEAQ. This CDR3 has 16 residues. The CDR3 DNA reads as TGTGCCAGCAGCCCAGAGGGGAAGGCGGGGACAGATACGCAGTATTTT. Residues: CASSPEGKAGTDTQYF.

This chain uses TRBV5-6 with TRBJ2-3, with 9 bases identical to TRBD2. Germline values: CDR1 SGHDT, CDR2 YYEEEE. The V and J ends lost 4 bases and 0 bases, in that order; junction bases with no gene match: 12. CDR3 length: 18 amino acids. CDR3 residues: CASSPMGRGLASTDTQYF. The CDR3 DNA is TGTGCCAGCAGCCCGATGGGTAGGGGACTAGCTAGCACAGATACGCAGTATTTT.

V and J are TRBV7-9 and TRBJ2-7; D is possibly TRBD1 (5 bases). This CDR3 has 14 amino acids. The V gene lost 5 bases and the J gene lost 4 bases, with 15 bases spanning the gap. CDR1 is SEHNR and CDR2 is FQNEAQ in the germline V gene (reference sequence). As DNA, the CDR3 is TGTGCCAGCAGCACCTCCGTGGACAAGTACGAGCAGTACTTC. This encodes CASSTSVDKYEQYF.

This clone was seen only once. This chain connects TRBV25-1 to TRBJ2-7; TRBD1 aligns across 7 bases. The germline gives CDR1 MGHDK, CDR2 SYGVNS. The CDR3 covers 15 residues. The V segment lost 3 bases and the J segment 0 bases; nucleotides outside the gene matches: 5. CDR3 region: CASSEYRDSSYEQYF. The CDR3 coding sequence is TGTGCCAGCAGTGAGTACCGGGACAGCTCCTACGAGCAGTACTTC.